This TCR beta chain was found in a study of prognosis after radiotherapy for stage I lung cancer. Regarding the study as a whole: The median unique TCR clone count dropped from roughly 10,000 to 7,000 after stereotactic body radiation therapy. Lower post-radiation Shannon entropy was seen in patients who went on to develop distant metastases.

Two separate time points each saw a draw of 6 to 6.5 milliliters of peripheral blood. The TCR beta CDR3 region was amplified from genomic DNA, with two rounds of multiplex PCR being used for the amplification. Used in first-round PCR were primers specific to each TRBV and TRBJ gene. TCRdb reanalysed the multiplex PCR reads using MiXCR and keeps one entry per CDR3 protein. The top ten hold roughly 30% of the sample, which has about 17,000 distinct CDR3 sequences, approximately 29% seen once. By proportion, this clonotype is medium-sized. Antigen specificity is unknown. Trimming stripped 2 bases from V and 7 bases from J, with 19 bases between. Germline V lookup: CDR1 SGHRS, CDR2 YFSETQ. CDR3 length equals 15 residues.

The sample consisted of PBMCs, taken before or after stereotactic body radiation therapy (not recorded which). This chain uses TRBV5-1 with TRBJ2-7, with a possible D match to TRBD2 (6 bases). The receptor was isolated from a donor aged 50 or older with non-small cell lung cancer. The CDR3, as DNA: TGCGCCAGCAGCTTCCGGCGAGGAGGGGTAGAGGAGCAGTACTTC. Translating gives CASSFRRGGVEEQYF.